The 9 T cell receptor beta chains presented below share a single source sample, sequenced in a study of T cells in Graves' hyperthyroidism and ophthalmopathy. From RNA transcripts, TCR beta CDR3 regions were amplified. First-round RT-PCR with HTBI primers amplified the TCR CDR3 region. TCRdb reprocessed the multiplex PCR reads via MiXCR and lists one record per CDR3 protein. Here the sample spans some 420,000 distinct CDR3 sequences, approximately 15% being singletons. The sequenced sample was blood. These receptors all stem from a young woman with Graves' hyperthyroidism.

This clonotype was detected many times. This chain uses TRBV19 with TRBJ2-7; 13 bases fit TRBD2. Trimming removed 6 bases from V and 2 bases from J; junction bases left unmatched: 10. CDR3 size: 17 residues. Germline V CDR1 and CDR2: LNHDA, SQIVND (reference sequence). For the CDR3, the DNA is TGTGCCAGTAGCCCCAAAGGACTAGCGGGAGTACCCTACGAGCAGTACTTC. Its protein product is CASSPKGLAGVPYEQYF.

In this sample, this clonotype turned up many times. The chain recombines TRBV9 with TRBJ2-3, with 9 bases lining up with TRBD2. There are 15 residues in the CDR3. V shed 0 bases, J shed 6 bases, and the junction held 5 bases outside the gene matches. The germline CDR1 and CDR2 sequences are SGDLS and YYNGEE. Here the CDR3 reads CASSVGGRAVDTQYF. The CDR3 nucleotides read TGTGCCAGCAGCGTAGGCGGGAGGGCCGTTGATACGCAGTATTTT.

This clonotype was counted many times. This chain uses TRBV11-2 with TRBJ1-4, with unresolved D. CDR1 is SGHAT and CDR2 is FQNNGV in the germline V gene. The CDR3 is made up of 14 amino acids. The ends were cut back, 4 bases at V and 7 bases at J, with 13 bases in the middle. The DNA for the CDR3 is TGTGCCAGCAGCTCGCCTAAGAGGAGTGAAAAACTGTTTTTT. Residues: CASSSPKRSEKLFF.

The chain combines TRBV14 with TRBJ2-1, with 11 bases matching TRBD2. The germline CDR1 and CDR2 sequences are SGHDN and FVKESK. With V trimmed by 3 bases and J by 0 bases, 7 bases remained unmatched. CDR3 size: 18 residues. The CDR3 protein is CASSQYQGLAVSYNEQFF. DNA of the CDR3: TGTGCCAGCAGCCAGTATCAGGGACTAGCGGTCTCCTACAATGAGCAGTTCTTC. Full variable domain (outside the CDR3, taken from reference TRBV14 and TRBJ2-1): EAGVTQFPSHSVIEKGQTVTLRCDPISGHDNLYWYRRVMGKEIKFLLHFVKESKQDESGMPNNRFLAERTGGTYSTLKVQPAELEDSGVYFCASSQYQGLAVSYNEQFFGPGTRLTVL.

The chain couples TRBV4-1 to TRBJ2-1; 10 bases match TRBD2. The CDR3 contains 15 residues. The germline gives CDR1 MGHRA, CDR2 YSYEKL. Trimming removed 2 bases from V and 8 bases from J; junction bases left unmatched: 6. CDR3 nucleotides: TGCGCCAGCAGCCAACTAAGCGGGAGGGGAGATGAGCAGTTCTTC. Its protein product is CASSQLSGRGDEQFF.

This clonotype has at least ten counts. The gene calls are TRBV30 and TRBJ2-1; 10 nucleotides match TRBD2. V was clipped by 3 bases and J by 3 bases; unmatched bases: 14. Germline V gives CDR1 GTSNPN, CDR2 SVGIG (reference sequence). CDR3 length: 18 residues. CDR3: CAWRGIENSGRNYNEQFF. CDR3 nucleotide sequence: TGTGCCTGGAGAGGGATTGAGAATAGCGGGAGGAACTACAATGAGCAGTTCTTC.

This clonotype was seen many times. V and J are TRBV7-2 and TRBJ1-2; D gene unclear. The CDR3 contains 13 residues. In germline, CDR1 is SGHTA, CDR2 FQGNSA. The V end lost 1 base, the J end lost 8 bases, and 11 bases lay between the germline ends. Here the CDR3 reads CASSLVGSDGYTF. In DNA, the CDR3 is TGTGCCAGCAGCTTAGTAGGGTCGGACGGCTACACCTTC.

This clonotype was recorded many times. V and J are TRBV7-2 and TRBJ1-6, with D hard to call. The V and J ends lost 1 base and 5 bases respectively, with 15 bases between them. The CDR3 is 17 residues long. The germline V gene encodes CDR1 SGHTA and CDR2 FQGNSA. The CDR3 coding sequence is TGTGCCAGCAGCTTAGTTGCATCCGGAGGGAATAATTCACCCCTCCACTTT. It is translated as CASSLVASGGNNSPLHF.

In its sample, this clonotype was seen a few times. Its ends do not fully match the called genes, so a read error is possible. The chain recombines TRBV20-1 with TRBJ2-5, with D possibly TRBD2 on 8 matching bases. This CDR3 region has 15 residues. Germline CDR1 DFQATT, CDR2 SNEGSKA (reference sequence). The CDR3 protein is CSAGDSGRHFSNINF. The CDR3 region has the DNA TGCAGTGCTGGGGACAGCGGGAGACATTTTAGTAACATTAACTTC.